A single sample gave rise to the 21 T cell receptor beta chains below, sequenced in a study of cytomegalovirus exposure and HLA in healthy donors. Primers: 60 Vbeta forward and 13 Jbeta reverse. The table came from immunoSEQ multiplex PCR; TCRdb's copy has only in-frame clones and leaves some out. The sample yields around 140,000 clones, roughly 76% seen once. The source material was PBMCs. These receptors came from a woman in her twenties or thirties in good health and CMV-seronegative.

The chain carries TRBV11-3 and TRBJ2-3; no clear D gene. Germline assignment: CDR1 SGHNT and CDR2 YENEEA. V gave up 5 bases and J gave up 6 bases, with 15 bases separating them. The CDR3 covers 14 residues. The DNA of the CDR3 is TGTGCCAGCAGCCAAGGCGAGCTTAGCGATACGCAGTATTTT. Protein sequence: CASSQGELSDTQYF.

The chain links TRBV7-8 to TRBJ2-1; D is perhaps TRBD1 (5 bases). Germline V gene lookup returns CDR1 SGHVS and CDR2 FQNEAQ. V was clipped by 6 bases and J by 3 bases, with 6 bases between them. CDR3 length: 12 amino acids. CDR3 sequence (DNA): TGTGCCAGCAGGGACATCTACAATGAGCAGTTCTTC. It codes for CASRDIYNEQFF.

The rearrangement joins TRBV15 to TRBJ2-7, with TRBD1 identical over 8 bases. Germline CDR1 and CDR2: LNHNV and YYDKDF (reference sequence). Trimming at V came to 2 bases and at J to 3 bases, leaving 6 bases not matched to a gene. The CDR3 is 15 residues long. This CDR3 is CATSRPNRGVYEQYF. Written as DNA, the CDR3 is TGTGCCACCAGCAGACCCAACAGGGGGGTCTACGAGCAGTACTTC.

The rearrangement uses TRBV30 and TRBJ1-1; D is undetermined. This CDR3 is 13 amino acids long. Germline CDR1 is GTSNPN and CDR2 is SVGIG (reference sequence). V was shortened by 5 bases and J by 0 bases, with 10 bases between the two germline ends. The DNA of the CDR3 is TGTGCCTGGTGCCGCGAGATGAACACTGAAGCTTTCTTT. Amino acids: CAWCREMNTEAFF.

The chain uses TRBV7-8 and TRBJ2-3, with a weak D call TRBD2 (5 bases). Trimming removed 3 bases from V and 8 bases from J, with 15 bases in between. CDR1 and CDR2 from the germline V gene are SGHVS and FQNEAQ. CDR3 size: 14 residues. The CDR3 sequence is CASSFARESGTQYF. CDR3 bases: TGTGCCAGCAGCTTCGCCCGGGAATCAGGTACGCAGTATTTT.

Written as DNA, the CDR3 is TGTGCCAGCAGCTTAGGGACTAGCGGGAGTGGGCAAGAGACCCAGTACTTC. Translated: CASSLGTSGSGQETQYF. This chain connects TRBV7-2 to TRBJ2-5, with 13 bases aligning to TRBD2. Germline CDR1 is SGHTA and CDR2 is FQGNSA. V was clipped by 1 base and J by 2 bases; unmatched bases: 4. The CDR3 runs 17 residues.

The rearrangement joins TRBV28 to TRBJ2-7; D remains ambiguous. V gave up 4 bases and J gave up 2 bases, with 6 bases separating them. CDR3 size: 12 residues. CDR1 and CDR2 from the germline V gene are MDHEN and SYDVKM. The CDR3 DNA reads TGTGCCAGCAGTTCTTTCCCCTACGAGCAGTACTTC. Encoded protein: CASSSFPYEQYF. Full variable domain (outside the CDR3, taken from reference TRBV28 and TRBJ2-7): DVKVTQSSRYLVKRTGEKVFLECVQDMDHENMFWYRQDPGLGLRLIYFSYDVKMKEKGDIPEGYSVSREKKERFSLILESASTNQTSMYLCASSSFPYEQYFGPGTRLTVT.

The J gene is TRBJ1-3, the V gene TRBV28; a weak D match, TRBD1 (5 bases). V lost 7 bases and J lost 0, with 16 bases in between. CDR1 and CDR2 (germline): MDHEN, SYDVKM. The CDR3 spans 16 residues. CDR3 protein: CASIGAPVDSGNTIYF. The CDR3 bases are TGTGCCAGCATAGGGGCTCCAGTAGACTCTGGAAACACCATATATTTT. Variable domain in full (rest from reference TRBV28 and TRBJ1-3): DVKVTQSSRYLVKRTGEKVFLECVQDMDHENMFWYRQDPGLGLRLIYFSYDVKMKEKGDIPEGYSVSREKKERFSLILESASTNQTSMYLCASIGAPVDSGNTIYFGEGSWLTVV.

The chain employs TRBV27 and TRBJ2-7; 11 nucleotides line up with TRBD1. The CDR3 spans 13 residues. V gave up 8 bases and J gave up 3 bases; unmatched junction bases: 3. The germline V gene has CDR1 MNHEY and CDR2 SMNVEV (reference sequence). The CDR3 reads CASRGTGGYEQYF. CDR3 bases: TGTGCCAGCCGGGGGACAGGGGGCTACGAGCAGTACTTC.

The chain carries TRBV10-1 and TRBJ1-1; 10 bases are a match to TRBD1. This CDR3 region has 18 residues. The V and J ends lost 9 bases and 0 bases, in that order; junction bases with no gene match: 16. Germline V lookup: CDR1 WNHNN, CDR2 SYGVQD (reference sequence). CDR3 sequence (DNA): TGCGCCAGTCAATCCGACTTTGACAGGGGGCGAATGAACACTGAAGCTTTCTTT. It yields the protein CASQSDFDRGRMNTEAFF.

CDR3 amino acids: CASSDGGFPNYGYTF. Written as DNA, the CDR3 is TGCGCCAGCAGTGATGGAGGGTTTCCTAACTATGGCTACACCTTC. This sequence joins TRBV10-2 and TRBJ1-2, with D hard to call. Germline V gene lookup returns CDR1 WSHSY and CDR2 SAAADI. The CDR3 length is 15 residues. Deletions cut 3 bases from V and 0 bases from J, with 11 bases between.

This clone was recorded only once. V and J are TRBV30 and TRBJ2-3, with TRBD1 identical over 8 bases. The CDR3 runs to 15 residues. The germline gives CDR1 GTSNPN, CDR2 SVGIG (reference sequence). V was clipped by 2 bases and J by 0 bases; unmatched bases: 4. In DNA form, the CDR3 reads TGTGCCTGGAGTCCCGGACAGGGAAGCACAGATACGCAGTATTTT. Encoded protein: CAWSPGQGSTDTQYF.

The genes are TRBV12-5 and TRBJ2-7; 9 bases fit TRBD1. This CDR3 region has 14 residues. In germline, CDR1 is LGHNT, CDR2 FRNRAP. The ends lost 1 base at V and 2 bases at J; junction bases unmatched: 0. The CDR3 DNA reads TGTGCTAGTGGTTTGGACAGGGGGCCCTACGAGCAGTACTTC. It translates to CASGLDRGPYEQYF. Based on the CDR3 plus reference TRBV12-5 and TRBJ2-7, the full variable domain is DARVTQTPRHKVTEMGQEVTMRCQPILGHNTVFWYRQTMMQGLELLAYFRNRAPLDDSGMPKDRFSAEMPDATLATLKIQPSEPRDSAVYFCASGLDRGPYEQYFGPGTRLTVT.

This sequence joins TRBV27 and TRBJ2-7; TRBD1 aligns across 9 bases. Germline lookup yields CDR1 MNHEY and CDR2 SMNVEV (reference sequence). Trimming at V came to 2 bases and at J to 7 bases, leaving 9 bases not matched to a gene. This CDR3 contains 15 residues. The CDR3 is CASSLIQDRGQEQYF. The CDR3 DNA sequence: TGTGCCAGCAGTTTAATACAGGACAGGGGCCAGGAGCAGTACTTC.

The rearrangement uses TRBV2 and TRBJ2-5; TRBD2 might be the D (6 bases). Germline CDR1 and CDR2: SNHLY and FYNNEI. The CDR3 totals 15 residues. Trimming stripped 7 bases from V and 2 bases from J, with 17 bases between. CDR3 residues: CASIGSSVLQETQYF. CDR3 sequence (DNA): TGTGCCAGCATTGGATCTAGCGTATTACAAGAGACCCAGTACTTC.

The V gene is TRBV4-1, the J gene TRBJ2-3, with 10 bases identical to TRBD2. The CDR3 runs 15 residues. The ends lost 4 bases at V and 1 base at J; junction bases unmatched: 2. Germline V gene sequence: CDR1 MGHRA, CDR2 YSYEKL. CDR3 in DNA: TGCGCCAGCAGCCTTCTAGCGGGGGGCACAGATACGCAGTATTTT. Protein product: CASSLLAGGTDTQYF.

The J gene is TRBJ1-1, the V gene TRBV18; D not certain. The CDR3 consists of 15 residues. V was pared by 3 bases and J by 0 bases, with 11 bases between. Germline-derived CDR1 and CDR2 are KGHSH and LQKENI. The CDR3 sequence: CASSPRGRLNTEAFF. The CDR3 DNA reads as TGTGCCAGCTCACCTAGAGGGAGACTGAACACTGAAGCTTTCTTT.

This chain links TRBV4-1 with TRBJ2-1; D not certain. The germline V gene has CDR1 MGHRA and CDR2 YSYEKL. The CDR3 covers 13 residues. The ends were cut back, 1 base at V and 4 bases at J, with 5 bases in the middle. The chain's CDR3 is CASSQAVYNEQFF. CDR3 in DNA: TGCGCCAGCAGCCAAGCTGTTTACAATGAGCAGTTCTTC.

This clone was observed a single time. The rearrangement joins TRBV30 to TRBJ1-5, with D possibly TRBD1 on 6 matching bases. V lost 3 bases, J lost 0 bases, and 15 bases lay in between. This CDR3 has 16 amino acids. Germline CDR1 is GTSNPN and CDR2 is SVGIG (reference sequence). CDR3 in DNA: TGTGCCTGGAGCGACCTCGGGACACTTAGCAATCAGCCCCAGCATTTT. Protein: CAWSDLGTLSNQPQHF.

The rearrangement links TRBV7-6 to TRBJ2-2; D unresolved. Trimming removed 3 bases at V and 1 base at J, with 6 bases between. The germline V gene encodes CDR1 SGHVS and CDR2 FNYEAQ. The CDR3 consists of 14 residues. The CDR3 bases are TGTGCCAGCAGCTTGCAGGAGAACACCGGGGAGCTGTTTTTT. It codes for CASSLQENTGELFF.

The chain links TRBV25-1 to TRBJ2-3, with D tentatively TRBD2 (6 bases). CDR1 and CDR2 from the germline V gene are MGHDK and SYGVNS. The CDR3 loop spans 14 amino acids. Trimming took 5 bases from V and 2 from J, leaving 11 bases between them. CDR3 nucleotide sequence: TGTGCCAGCAGTCCGGGACTTGACACAGATACGCAGTATTTT. Translation: CASSPGLDTDTQYF.